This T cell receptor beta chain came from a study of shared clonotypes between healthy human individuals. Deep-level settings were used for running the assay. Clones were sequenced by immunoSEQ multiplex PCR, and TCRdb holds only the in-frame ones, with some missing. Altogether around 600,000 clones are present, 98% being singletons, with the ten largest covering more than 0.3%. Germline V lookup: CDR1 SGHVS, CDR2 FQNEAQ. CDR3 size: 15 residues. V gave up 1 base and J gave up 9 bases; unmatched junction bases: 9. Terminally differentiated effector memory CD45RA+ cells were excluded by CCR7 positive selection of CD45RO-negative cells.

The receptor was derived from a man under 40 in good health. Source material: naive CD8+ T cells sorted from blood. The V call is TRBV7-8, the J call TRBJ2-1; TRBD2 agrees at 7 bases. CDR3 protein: CASSLGLAASGEQFF. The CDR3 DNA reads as TGTGCCAGCAGCTTAGGGCTAGCGGCATCTGGTGAGCAGTTCTTC.